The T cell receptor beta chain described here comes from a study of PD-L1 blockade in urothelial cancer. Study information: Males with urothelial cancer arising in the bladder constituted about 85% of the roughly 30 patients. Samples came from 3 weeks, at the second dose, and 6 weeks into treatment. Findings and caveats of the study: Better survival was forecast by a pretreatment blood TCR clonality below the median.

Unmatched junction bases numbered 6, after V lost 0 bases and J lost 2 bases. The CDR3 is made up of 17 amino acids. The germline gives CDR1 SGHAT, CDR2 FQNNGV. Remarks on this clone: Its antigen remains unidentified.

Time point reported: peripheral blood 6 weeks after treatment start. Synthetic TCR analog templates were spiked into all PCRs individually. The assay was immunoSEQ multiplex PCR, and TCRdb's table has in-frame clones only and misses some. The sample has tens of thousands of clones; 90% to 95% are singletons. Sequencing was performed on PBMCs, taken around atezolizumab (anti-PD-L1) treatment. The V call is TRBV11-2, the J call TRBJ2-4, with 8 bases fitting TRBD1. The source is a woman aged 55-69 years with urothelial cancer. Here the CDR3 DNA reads TGTGCCAGCAGCTTAGATCTCGGCAGGGGGCCCAAAAACATTCAGTACTTC. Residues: CASSLDLGRGPKNIQYF.